The clone carrying this T cell receptor beta chain has a handful of counts. Its antigen is unknown. A read error may produce the germline difference seen at one junction end. The authors produced TCR alpha and TCR beta cDNA libraries with sample barcodes and UMIs by 5'RACE using constant-segment primers. TCRdb fed the 5' RACE reads into MiXCR, producing one record per CDR3 protein. The repertoire includes 150,000 to 200,000 distinct CDR3 sequences, around 18% of them detected once, and around 3.9% sits in the top ten. This sample is part of a study of T-cell memory formation after mild COVID-19. The CDR3 length is 13 residues. Per the germline V gene, CDR1 is LGHDT and CDR2 is YNNKEL (reference sequence). General study findings and limits: Whereas later expanders leaned CD4+, clones contracting day 15 to 85 showed a balanced CD4/CD8 makeup.

Sequencing was performed on PBMCs or a T cell subset sorted from them (not recorded which). The rearrangement uses TRBV3-1 and TRBJ2-5; 10 nucleotides align to TRBD2. The TCR was taken from a man in his late teens or twenties who had mild COVID-19 (a few samples of this study predate the infection). Cell type and time point are not known. The CDR3 reads CASSQEPTSGRNF. CDR3 nucleotides: TGTGCCAGCAGCCAAGAGCCGACTAGCGGGCGTAATTTC.